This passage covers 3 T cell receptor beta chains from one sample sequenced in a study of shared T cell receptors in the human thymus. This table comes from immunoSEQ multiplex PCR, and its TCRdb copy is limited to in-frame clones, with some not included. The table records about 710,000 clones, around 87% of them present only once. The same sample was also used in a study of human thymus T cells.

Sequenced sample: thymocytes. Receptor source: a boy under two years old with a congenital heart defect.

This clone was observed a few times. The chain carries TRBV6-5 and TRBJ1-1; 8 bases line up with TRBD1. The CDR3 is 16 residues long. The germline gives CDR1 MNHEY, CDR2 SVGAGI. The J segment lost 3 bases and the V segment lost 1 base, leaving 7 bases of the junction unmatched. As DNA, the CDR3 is TGTGCCAGCAGTTACTTTCCAGGGGGCGGTCACACTGAAGCTTTCTTT. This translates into CASSYFPGGGHTEAFF.

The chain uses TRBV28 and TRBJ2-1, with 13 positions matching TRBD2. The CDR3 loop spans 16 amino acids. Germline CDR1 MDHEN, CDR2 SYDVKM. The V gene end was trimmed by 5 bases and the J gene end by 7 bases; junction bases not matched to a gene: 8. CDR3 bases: TGTGCCAGCAGTCCAGCGGGACTAGCGGGGATTAATGAGCAGTTCTTC. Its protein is CASSPAGLAGINEQFF.

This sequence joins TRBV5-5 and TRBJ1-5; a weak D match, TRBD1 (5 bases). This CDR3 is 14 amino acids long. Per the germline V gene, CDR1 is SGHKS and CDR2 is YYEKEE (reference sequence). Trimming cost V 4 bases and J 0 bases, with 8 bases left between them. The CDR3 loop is CASSERGSNQPQHF. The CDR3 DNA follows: TGTGCCAGCAGCGAAAGGGGTAGCAATCAGCCCCAGCATTTT. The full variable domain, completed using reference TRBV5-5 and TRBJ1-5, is DAGVTQSPTHLIKTRGQQVTLRCSPISGHKSVSWYQQVLGQGPQFIFQYYEKEERGRGNFPDRFSARQFPNYSSELNVNALLLGDSALYLCASSERGSNQPQHFGDGTRLSIL.